This TCR beta chain came from a study of control samples from healthy donors and cancer patients. Using immunoSEQ multiplex PCR, the repertoire was profiled, and TCRdb retains in-frame clones only, with some absent. The sample gives some 130,000 clones, just under 95% of which show up once; 4.5% to 7% is in the top ten. Germline V gives CDR1 MGHRA, CDR2 YSYEKL. CDR3 length: 15 residues. V shed 1 base and J shed 2 bases, with 11 bases lying between them. The sequence was obtained from a man between 18 and 35 years old in good health. The chain has TRBV4-1 and TRBJ1-2; D unclear. The specimen was blood. CDR3 sequence: CASSQAGFLNYGYTF. In DNA form, the CDR3 reads TGCGCCAGCAGCCAAGCTGGGTTTCTGAACTATGGCTACACCTTC.